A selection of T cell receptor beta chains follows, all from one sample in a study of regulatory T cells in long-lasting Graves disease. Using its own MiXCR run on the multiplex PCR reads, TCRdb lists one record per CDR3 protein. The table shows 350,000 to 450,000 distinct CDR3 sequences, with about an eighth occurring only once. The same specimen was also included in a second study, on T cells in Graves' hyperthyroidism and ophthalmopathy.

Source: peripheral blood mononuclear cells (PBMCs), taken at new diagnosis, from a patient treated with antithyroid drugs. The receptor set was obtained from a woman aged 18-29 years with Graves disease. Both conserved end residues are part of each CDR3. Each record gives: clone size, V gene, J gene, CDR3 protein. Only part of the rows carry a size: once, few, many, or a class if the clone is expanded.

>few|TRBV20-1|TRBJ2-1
CSAKTYSGSLYNEQFF
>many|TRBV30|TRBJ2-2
CAWSVGWPGELFF
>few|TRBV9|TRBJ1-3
CASSVGQGSSGNTIYF
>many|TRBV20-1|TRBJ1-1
CSAQGGGKNTEAFF
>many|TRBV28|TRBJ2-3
CASSFQGARGTDTQYF
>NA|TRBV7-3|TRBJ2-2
CASRLLSDGELFF
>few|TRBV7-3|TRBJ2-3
CASSLSRLAVPPTDTQYF
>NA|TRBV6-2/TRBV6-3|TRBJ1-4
CASSEQGAEKLFF
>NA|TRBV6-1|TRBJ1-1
CATTARDTEAFF
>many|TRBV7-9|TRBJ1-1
CASERGGENTEAFF
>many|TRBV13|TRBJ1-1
CASSLGAHRWATEAFF
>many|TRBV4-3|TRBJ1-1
CASSQLSGTEAFF
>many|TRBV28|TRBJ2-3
CASSLSGPIEDTQYF
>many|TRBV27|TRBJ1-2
CASSFGQGALNGYTF
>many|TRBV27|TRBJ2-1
CASSFKQHSFYNEQFF
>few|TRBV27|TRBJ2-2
CASSFWLAGGPGTGELFF
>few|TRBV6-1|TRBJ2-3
CASSLAGATDTQYF
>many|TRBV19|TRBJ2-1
CASSFLGGGSYNEQFF
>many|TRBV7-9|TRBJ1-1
CASSLVRTSKVEGPEAFF
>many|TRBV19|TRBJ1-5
CASSFFANQPQHF
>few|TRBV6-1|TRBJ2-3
CASQRDRTDTQYF
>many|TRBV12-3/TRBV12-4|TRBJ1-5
CASSFLIRVGNYSNQPQHF
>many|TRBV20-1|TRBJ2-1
CSARTSGSSLNEQFF